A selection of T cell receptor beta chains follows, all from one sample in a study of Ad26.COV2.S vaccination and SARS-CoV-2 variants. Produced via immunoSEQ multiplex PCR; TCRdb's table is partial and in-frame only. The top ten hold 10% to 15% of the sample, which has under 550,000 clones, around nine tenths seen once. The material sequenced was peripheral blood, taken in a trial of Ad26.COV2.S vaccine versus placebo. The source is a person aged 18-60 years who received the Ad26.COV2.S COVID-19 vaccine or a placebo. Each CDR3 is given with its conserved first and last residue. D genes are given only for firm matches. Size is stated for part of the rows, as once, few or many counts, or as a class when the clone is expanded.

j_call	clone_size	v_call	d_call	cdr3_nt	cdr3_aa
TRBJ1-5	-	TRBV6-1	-	TGTGCCAGCAGTGAACAGACTTATAGCAATCAGCCCCAGCATTTT	CASSEQTYSNQPQHF
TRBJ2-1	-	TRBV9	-	TGTGCCAGCAGCGTAGTAGGCGGGACTGAGCAGTTCTTC	CASSVVGGTEQFF
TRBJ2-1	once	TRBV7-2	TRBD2	TGTGCCAGCAGCCCCGGGATAGCGGGAACGTTGGATGAGCAGTTCTTC	CASSPGIAGTLDEQFF
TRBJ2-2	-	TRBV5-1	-	TGCGCCAGCAGCTTGAGGCCAGGGGCCCCCGGGGAGCTGTTTTTT	CASSLRPGAPGELFF
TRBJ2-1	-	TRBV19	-	TGTGCCAGTAGTAGGGCTATAAGCTCCTACAATGAGCAGTTCTTC	CASSRAISSYNEQFF
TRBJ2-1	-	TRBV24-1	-	TGTGCCACCAGTGACCCCGGGGTGAGCTCCTACAATGAGCAGTTCTTC	CATSDPGVSSYNEQFF
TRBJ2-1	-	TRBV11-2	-	TGTGCCAGTGAATTAAACTCCTACAATGAGCAGTTCTTC	CASELNSYNEQFF
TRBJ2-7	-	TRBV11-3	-	TGTGCCAGCAGCTTAAATGATGCCAACGAGCAGTACTTC	CASSLNDANEQYF
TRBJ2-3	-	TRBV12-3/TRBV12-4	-	TGTGCCAGCAGCCCTGGTGGAGATACGCAGTATTTT	CASSPGGDTQYF
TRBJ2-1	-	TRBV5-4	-	TGTGCCAGCAGCTTGGGCGGACAGACCTACAATGAGCAGTTCTTC	CASSLGGQTYNEQFF
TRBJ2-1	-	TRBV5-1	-	TGCGCCAGCAGCTTTTTATTTTTGCGGGACCCTCTAGGGGGCAATGAGCAGTTCTTC	CASSFLFLRDPLGGNEQFF
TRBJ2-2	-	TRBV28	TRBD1	TGTGCCAGCAAAAGACCGCCGGACAGGGTGTTTTTCGGGGAGCTGTTTTTT	CASKRPPDRVFFGELFF
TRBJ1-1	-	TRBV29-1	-	TGCAGCGTCAGACCCATGAACACTGAAGCTTTCTTT	CSVRPMNTEAFF
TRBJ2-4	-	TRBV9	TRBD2	TGTGCCAGCAGCGTAGGTTGGCACCCGGGGGGAAACATTCAGTACTTC	CASSVGWHPGGNIQYF
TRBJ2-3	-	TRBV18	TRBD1	TGTGCCAGCTCACCGAGACAGGGGGCAACAGATACGCAGTATTTT	CASSPRQGATDTQYF
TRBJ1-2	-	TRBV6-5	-	TGTGCCAGCAGTTACGGGGGGTTTGGCTACACCTTC	CASSYGGFGYTF
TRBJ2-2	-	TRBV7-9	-	TGTGCCAGCAGCTTGAGACTTACCGGGAGCAACACCGGGGAGCTGTTTTTT	CASSLRLTGSNTGELFF
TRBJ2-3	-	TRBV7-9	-	TGTGCCAGCAGCTCGCGGGCCCGCAGCACAGATACGCAGTATTTT	CASSSRARSTDTQYF
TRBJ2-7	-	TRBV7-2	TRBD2	TGTGCCAGCAGCTTAGGCGGGAGCCCCTCCTACGAGCAGTACTTC	CASSLGGSPSYEQYF
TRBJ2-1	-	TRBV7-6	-	TGTGCCAGCAGCTCCCCCCAGGGTGGGGTGGTGGATGAGCAGTTCTTC	CASSSPQGGVVDEQFF
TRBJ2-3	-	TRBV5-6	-	TGTGCCAGCAGCTCGGAGGGAGGTACAGATACGCAGTATTTT	CASSSEGGTDTQYF
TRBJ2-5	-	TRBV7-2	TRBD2	TGTGCCAGCAGTGGGGGGGATGGCGAGACCCAGTACTTC	CASSGGDGETQYF
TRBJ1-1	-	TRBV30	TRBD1	TGTGCCTGGAAGAGGACAGGGAACACTGAAGCTTTCTTT	CAWKRTGNTEAFF
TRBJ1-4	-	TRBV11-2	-	TGTGCCAGCAGCTTAGCGGGCACTGAAAATGAAAAACTGTTTTTT	CASSLAGTENEKLFF